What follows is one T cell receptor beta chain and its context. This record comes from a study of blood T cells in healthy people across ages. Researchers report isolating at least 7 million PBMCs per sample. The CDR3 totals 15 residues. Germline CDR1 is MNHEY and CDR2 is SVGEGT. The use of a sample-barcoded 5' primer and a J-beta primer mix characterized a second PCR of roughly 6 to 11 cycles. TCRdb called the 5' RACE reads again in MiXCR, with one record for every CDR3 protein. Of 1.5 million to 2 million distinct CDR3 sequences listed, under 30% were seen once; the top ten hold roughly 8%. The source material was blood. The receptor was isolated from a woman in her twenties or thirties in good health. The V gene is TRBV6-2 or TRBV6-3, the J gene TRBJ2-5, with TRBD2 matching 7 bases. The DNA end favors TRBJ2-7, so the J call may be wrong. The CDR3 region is CASSYLAGERYEQYF. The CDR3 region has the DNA TGTGCCAGCAGTTACTTGGCGGGAGAGAGATACGAGCAGTACTTC.